This TCR beta chain was recorded in a study of regulatory T cells in long-lasting Graves disease. Combining iRepertoire HTBI primers with Arm-PCR of CDR3 regions, the authors built TCR beta libraries. Via MiXCR, TCRdb re-called the multiplex PCR reads, giving one row per CDR3 protein. The data contain 540,000 or so distinct CDR3 sequences, approximately 15% of them singletons. Described time point: newly diagnosed GD, antithyroid drugs for less than 3 months. Generation of the TCR library employed RNA extracted from PBMCs. Germline CDR1 MNHEY, CDR2 SVGAGI. The V end was cut by 2 bases, the J end by 5 bases, with 12 bases between. The CDR3 loop spans 14 amino acids. Many counts were recorded for this clonotype. The same sample was also studied in work on T cells in Graves' hyperthyroidism and ophthalmopathy.

The specimen was peripheral blood mononuclear cells (PBMCs), collected at new diagnosis, from a patient treated with antithyroid drugs. This receptor was taken from a man aged 25 to 40 with Graves disease. This chain joins TRBV6-5 and TRBJ2-5; D perhaps matches TRBD1 (5 bases). CDR3 sequence (DNA): TGTGCCAGCAGTTACAGGGGCTCTGACGAGACCCAGTACTTC. It translates to CASSYRGSDETQYF.